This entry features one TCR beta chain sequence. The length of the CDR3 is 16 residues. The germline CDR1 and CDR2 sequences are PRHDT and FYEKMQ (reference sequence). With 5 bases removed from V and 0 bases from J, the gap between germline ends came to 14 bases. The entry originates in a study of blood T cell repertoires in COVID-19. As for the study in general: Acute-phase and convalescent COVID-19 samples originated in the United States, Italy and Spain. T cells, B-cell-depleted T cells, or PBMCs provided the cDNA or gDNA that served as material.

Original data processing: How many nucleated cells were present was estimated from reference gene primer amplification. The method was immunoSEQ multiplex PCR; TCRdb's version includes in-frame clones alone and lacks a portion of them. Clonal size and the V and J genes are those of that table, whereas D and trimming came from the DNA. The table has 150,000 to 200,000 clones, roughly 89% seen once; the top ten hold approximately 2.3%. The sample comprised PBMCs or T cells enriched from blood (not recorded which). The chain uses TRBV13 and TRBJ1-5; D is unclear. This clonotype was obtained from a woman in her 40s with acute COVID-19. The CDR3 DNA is TGTGCCAGCAGCCCTGAGCGGGCCCATAGCAATCAGCCCCAGCATTTT. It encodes CASSPERAHSNQPQHF. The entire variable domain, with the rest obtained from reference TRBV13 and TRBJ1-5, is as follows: AAGVIQSPRHLIKEKRETATLKCYPIPRHDTVYWYQQGPGQDPQFLISFYEKMQSDKGSIPDRFSAQQFSDYHSELNMSSLELGDSALYFCASSPERAHSNQPQHFGDGTRLSIL.